This T cell receptor beta chain was identified during a study of T-cell memory formation after mild COVID-19. Study-wide results and limits: Balance between CD4 and CD8 was seen in clones contracting day 15 to 85, and a CD4+ lean was seen in later expanders.

TCRdb reprocessed the 5' RACE reads with MiXCR, giving one entry per CDR3 protein. The repertoire includes 40,000 or so distinct CDR3 sequences, roughly 6.6% of them detected once, and about 0.84% sits in the top ten. CDR3 length: 16 residues. The germline CDR1 and CDR2 sequences are MNHEY and SVGAGI. The germline V and J ends were trimmed by 0 bases and 8 bases, with 20 bases remaining between them. About this clonotype: Its cognate antigen is unknown.

The sequenced material came from PBMCs or a T cell subset sorted from them (not recorded which). This TCR was recovered from an adult who had mild COVID-19 (a few samples of this study predate the infection). Cell type and time point are not known. The chain carries TRBV6-5 and TRBJ2-7, with D possibly being TRBD2 (5 bases). The CDR3 DNA reads TGTGCCAGCAGTTACTCGAGGGTGTACCTTGGAGGCCAGCAGTACTTC. Encoded protein: CASSYSRVYLGGQQYF.